The following is a T cell receptor beta chain sequence with its context. These data belong to a study of Ad26.COV2.S vaccination and SARS-CoV-2 variants. Background on the study: Ad26.COV2.S was injected intramuscularly once or twice, 56 days apart.

Treatment specified: approximately 18 received Ad26.COV2.S at low or high dose, single or two shots; 5 received placebo; per-sample allocation not given. Samples came from day 63 after the first vaccine or placebo injection. Germline CDR1 and CDR2: SGHAT and FQDESV (reference sequence). This CDR3 has 16 amino acids. V gave up 5 bases and J gave up 7 bases; unmatched junction bases: 13. TCRdb keeps only in-frame clones here, not all; method: immunoSEQ multiplex PCR. Seen here are around 450,000 clones, roughly 89% observed once, and the top ten hold 2.5% to 3%. The clonotype originates from a person between 18 and 65 years old who received the Ad26.COV2.S COVID-19 vaccine or a placebo. The chain combines TRBV11-1 with TRBJ2-3; 9 bases map to TRBD2. Sequenced here: peripheral blood, sampled in a trial of Ad26.COV2.S vaccine versus placebo. The DNA for the CDR3 is TGTGCCAGCAGCCCGGGGTACGCGGGAGGGCGATATACGCAGTATTTT. The encoded protein is CASSPGYAGGRYTQYF. Based on the CDR3 plus reference TRBV11-1 and TRBJ2-3, the full variable domain is EAEVAQSPRYKITEKSQAVAFWCDPISGHATLYWYRQILGQGPELLVQFQDESVVDDSQLPKDRFSAERLKGVDSTLKIQPAELGDSAMYLCASSPGYAGGRYTQYFGPGTRLTVL.